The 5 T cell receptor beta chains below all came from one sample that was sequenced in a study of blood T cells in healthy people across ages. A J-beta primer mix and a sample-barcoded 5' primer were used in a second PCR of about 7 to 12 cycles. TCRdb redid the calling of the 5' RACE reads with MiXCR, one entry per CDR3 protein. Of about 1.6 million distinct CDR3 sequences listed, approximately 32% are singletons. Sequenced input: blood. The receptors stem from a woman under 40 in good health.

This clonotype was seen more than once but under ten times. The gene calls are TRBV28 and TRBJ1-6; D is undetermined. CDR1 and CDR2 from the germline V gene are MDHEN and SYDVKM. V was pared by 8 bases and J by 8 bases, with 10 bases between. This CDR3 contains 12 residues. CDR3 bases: TGTGCCAGCCTCAGAGCGGATTCACCCCTCCACTTT. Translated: CASLRADSPLHF.

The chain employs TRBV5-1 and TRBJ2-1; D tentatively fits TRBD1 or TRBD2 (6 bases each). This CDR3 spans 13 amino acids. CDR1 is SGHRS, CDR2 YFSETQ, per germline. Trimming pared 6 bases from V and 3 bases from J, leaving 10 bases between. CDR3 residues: CASTGGNYNEQFF. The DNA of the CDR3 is TGCGCCAGCACCGGGGGCAACTACAATGAGCAGTTCTTC.

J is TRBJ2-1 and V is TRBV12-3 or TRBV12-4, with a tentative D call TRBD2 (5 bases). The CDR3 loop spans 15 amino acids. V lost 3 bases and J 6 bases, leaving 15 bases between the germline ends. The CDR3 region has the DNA TGTGCCAGCAGTTTTTGGGGAGACGCGGGCAATGAGCAGTTCTTC. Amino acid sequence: CASSFWGDAGNEQFF.

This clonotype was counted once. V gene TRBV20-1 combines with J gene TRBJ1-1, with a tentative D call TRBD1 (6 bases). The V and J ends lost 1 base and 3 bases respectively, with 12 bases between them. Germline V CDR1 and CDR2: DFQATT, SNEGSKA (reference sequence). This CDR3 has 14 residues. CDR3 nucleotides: TGCAGTGCTAGAGTTCCGGGGGGCCACACTGAAGCTTTCTTT. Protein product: CSARVPGGHTEAFF.

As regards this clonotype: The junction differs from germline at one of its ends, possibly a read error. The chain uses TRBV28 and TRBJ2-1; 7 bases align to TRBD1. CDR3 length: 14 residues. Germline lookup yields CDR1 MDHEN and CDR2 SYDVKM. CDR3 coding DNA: TGTGCCAGCAGCCGGGACAGATTCTACAATGAACAGTTCTTC. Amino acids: CASSRDRFYNEQFF.